Each of the 8 T cell receptor beta chains below was sequenced from the same sample in a study of blood T cells in healthy people across ages (dated by TCRdb to the mid-2010s). Library preparation used 5' RACE. TCRdb names Illumina HiSeq 2500 as the instrument used. A second roughly 6 to 12 cycle PCR used a sample-barcoded 5' primer and a J-beta primer mix. TCRdb's own reprocessing of the public reads used fastp at Q25 and MiXCR and kept productive beta chains. Each entry merges the rows of one CDR3 protein and shows their most common DNA and genes. The sample profile shows 1.5 million to 2 million distinct CDR3 sequences; over 25% of them were found once. The top ten clonotypes cover about 7.7% of the sample. The specimen was blood. These receptors were collected from a woman aged 25 to 39 in good health.

This clonotype was counted many times. The V and J genes are TRBV5-5 and TRBJ2-3; 12 bases map to TRBD2. The V and J ends lost 0 bases and 4 bases, in that order; junction bases with no gene match: 3. Per germline, CDR1 SGHKS and CDR2 YYEKEE (reference sequence). The length of the CDR3 is 16 residues. The chain's CDR3 is CASSLALAGGSDTQYF. DNA of the CDR3: TGTGCCAGCAGCTTGGCACTAGCGGGGGGATCAGATACGCAGTATTTT.

V and J are TRBV27 and TRBJ2-7; D not resolved. CDR3 length equals 14 residues. CDR1 and CDR2 from the germline V gene are MNHEY and SMNVEV (reference sequence). The V end lost 3 bases, the J end lost 3 bases, and 12 bases lay between the germline ends. The CDR3 protein is CASSFRARSYEQYF. The CDR3 DNA reads TGTGCCAGCAGTTTCCGGGCGAGAAGCTACGAGCAGTACTTC.

In this sample, this clonotype turned up many times. The V call is TRBV3-1, the J call TRBJ1-2; D remains unclear. Germline values: CDR1 LGHDT, CDR2 YNNKEL (reference sequence). The CDR3 runs to 12 residues. Deletions cut 3 bases from V and 6 bases from J, with 8 bases between. CDR3 protein: CASSQAGDGYTF. For the CDR3, the DNA is TGTGCCAGCAGCCAGGCTGGAGATGGCTACACCTTC.

As to this clonotype: At one end the junction does not follow the germline gene, possibly because of a read error. The V and J genes are TRBV5-5 and TRBJ1-2; no firm D call. Germline CDR1 and CDR2: SGHKS and YYEKEE (reference sequence). This CDR3 region has 14 residues. CDR3 DNA sequence: TGCGCCAGCAGCTTGCGAGACGGGTCCTATGGCTACACCTTC. This encodes CASSLRDGSYGYTF. Variable domain in full (rest from reference TRBV5-5 and TRBJ1-2): DAGVTQSPTHLIKTRGQQVTLRCSPISGHKSVSWYQQVLGQGPQFIFQYYEKEERGRGNFPDRFSARQFPNYSSELNVNALLLGDSALYLCASSLRDGSYGYTFGSGTRLTVV.

This chain uses TRBV28 with TRBJ1-2; no clear D gene. The CDR3 covers 12 residues. V gave up 8 bases and J gave up 4 bases, with 11 bases separating them. The germline V gene encodes CDR1 MDHEN and CDR2 SYDVKM. The CDR3 sequence: CASWRDFYGYTF. CDR3 coding DNA: TGTGCCAGCTGGCGGGATTTCTATGGCTACACCTTC.

The chain couples TRBV10-3 to TRBJ2-3, with 7 bases lining up with TRBD2. This CDR3 region has 15 residues. V trimming: 8 bases; J trimming: 1 base; junction bases outside the gene matches: 9. Germline lookup yields CDR1 ENHRY and CDR2 SYGVKD. The CDR3 region has the DNA TGTGCCATCGGGGGGGGTACGGTCCGCACAGATACGCAGTATTTT. This sequence encodes CAIGGGTVRTDTQYF.

The chain is built from TRBV5-1 and TRBJ2-1; 9 bases match TRBD2. V lost 0 bases, J lost 0 bases, and 4 bases stayed unmatched. This CDR3 has 17 residues. Looked up from germline, CDR1 is SGHRS and CDR2 is YFSETQ. This CDR3 is CASSLVSSGTSYNEQFF. CDR3 nucleotides: TGCGCCAGCAGCTTGGTGTCTAGCGGGACCTCCTACAATGAGCAGTTCTTC.

The gene calls are TRBV7-3 and TRBJ2-5; tentative D call: TRBD1 (6 bases). CDR3 length: 14 amino acids. V gave up 1 base and J gave up 4 bases, with 10 bases separating them. Germline V gene sequence: CDR1 SGHTA, CDR2 FQGTGA. CDR3 residues: CASSLMGAGETQYF. The CDR3, as DNA: TGTGCCAGCAGCTTAATGGGGGCGGGAGAGACCCAGTACTTC.